The clone carrying this T cell receptor beta chain was seen more than once but under ten times. This sample is drawn from a study of T cells after yellow fever vaccination. TCRdb passed the 5' RACE reads through MiXCR, listing each CDR3 protein once. The sample includes 500,000 to 650,000 distinct CDR3 sequences, around a sixth of them seen just once. The length of the CDR3 is 13 residues. The germline CDR1 and CDR2 sequences are SQVTM and ANQGSEA. Trimming took 2 bases from V and 5 from J, leaving 10 bases between them. The rearrangement uses TRBV29-1 and TRBJ1-5; D remains unclear. The source material was PBMCs, sampled 4 to 6 days after the first yellow fever vaccination. The TCR was taken from a man between 18 and 35 years old who received the YFV17D yellow fever vaccine. The CDR3 DNA is TGCAGCGTTGAACGAGGTAGGGATCAGCCCCAGCATTTT. Its protein is CSVERGRDQPQHF.